The 30 T cell receptor beta chains below were found in one sample sequenced in a study of control samples from healthy donors and cancer patients. Profiling relied on immunoSEQ multiplex PCR, and the TCRdb table lists in-frame clones only, not all of them. Of under 200,000 clones detected, roughly nine tenths appear once; the ten largest clones hold roughly 0.7%. Sequencing used blood. Source of these receptors: a woman in her 30s in good health.

The J gene is TRBJ1-1, the V gene TRBV6-5, with D perhaps matching TRBD1 (5 bases). V was clipped by 6 bases and J by 1 base, with 12 bases between them. CDR3 size: 14 residues. Germline CDR1 and CDR2: MNHEY and SVGAGI. The CDR3 sequence: CASRIGDGNTEAFF. In nucleotides, the CDR3 is TGTGCCAGCAGAATAGGGGACGGGAACACTGAAGCTTTCTTT.

This rearrangement joins TRBV19 to TRBJ1-2; D gene unclear. V was trimmed by 3 bases and J by 9 bases, leaving 11 bases between them. This CDR3 spans 12 amino acids. The germline V gene has CDR1 LNHDA and CDR2 SQIVND (reference sequence). The CDR3 nucleotides read TGTGCCAGTAGTATGGGAGGGAGAAGCTACACCTTC. Protein sequence: CASSMGGRSYTF.

This sequence joins TRBV9 and TRBJ2-1, with D possibly TRBD2 on 5 matching bases. Germline V gene sequence: CDR1 SGDLS, CDR2 YYNGEE. CDR3 size: 14 residues. V lost 0 bases and J 4 bases, leaving 8 bases between the germline ends. The CDR3 is CASSVAGSYNEQFF. CDR3 coding DNA: TGTGCCAGCAGCGTAGCGGGAAGTTACAATGAGCAGTTCTTC.

The J gene is TRBJ1-1, the V gene TRBV11-2, with 8 nucleotides matching TRBD1. Per the germline V gene, CDR1 is SGHAT and CDR2 is FQNNGV. J lost 0 bases, V lost 5 bases, and 5 bases had no gene match. This CDR3 spans 15 amino acids. In DNA form, the CDR3 reads TGTGCCAGCAGCCCTCGACAGGGGATGAACACTGAAGCTTTCTTT. It translates to CASSPRQGMNTEAFF.

The chain uses TRBV6-5 and TRBJ1-6; no definite D call. Trimming removed 5 bases from V and 8 bases from J, with 16 bases in between. Germline V gives CDR1 MNHEY, CDR2 SVGAGI. This CDR3 comprises 15 residues. CDR3 sequence reads: CASSNVSYVDSPLHF. DNA of the CDR3: TGTGCCAGCAGTAATGTTAGTTATGTAGATTCACCCCTCCACTTT.

This chain connects TRBV15 to TRBJ1-5; D is perhaps TRBD1 (5 bases). The CDR3 covers 16 residues. Trimming cost V 1 base and J 3 bases, with 13 bases left between them. Looked up from germline, CDR1 is LNHNV and CDR2 is YYDKDF (reference sequence). CDR3 nucleotides: TGTGCCACCAGCAGAGGGGGGGGGTGGTCCAATCAGCCCCAGCATTTT. Its protein product is CATSRGGGWSNQPQHF. The variable domain in full, completed from reference TRBV15 and TRBJ1-5, reads DAMVIQNPRYQVTQFGKPVTLSCSQTLNHNVMYWYQQKSSQAPKLLFHYYDKDFNNEADTPDNFQSRRPNTSFCFLDIRSPGLGDTAMYLCATSRGGGWSNQPQHFGDGTRLSIL.

The chain uses TRBV6-1 and TRBJ2-1; D not resolved. The V end was cut by 2 bases, the J end by 7 bases, with 6 bases between. CDR1 is MNHNS and CDR2 is SASEGT in the germline V gene. This CDR3 has 12 amino acids. CDR3 amino acids: CASSESVNEQFF. CDR3 nucleotide sequence: TGTGCCAGCAGTGAATCTGTTAATGAGCAGTTCTTC.

The chain uses TRBV9 and TRBJ2-1; the match to TRBD2 covers 11 bases. The CDR3 spans 20 residues. The V and J ends lost 3 bases and 6 bases, in that order; junction bases with no gene match: 20. Germline assignment: CDR1 SGDLS and CDR2 YYNGEE. CDR3 nucleotide sequence: TGTGCCAGCAGCGCACCAAGAACTAGCGGGAGAATTATGATCTCCAATGAGCAGTTCTTC. Its protein is CASSAPRTSGRIMISNEQFF.

This clone was found once. The chain has TRBV5-6 and TRBJ2-3; 7 bases are a match to TRBD2. The germline gives CDR1 SGHDT, CDR2 YYEEEE. CDR3 length: 17 amino acids. V trimming: 3 bases; J trimming: 5 bases; junction bases outside the gene matches: 15. Here the CDR3 DNA reads TGTGCCAGCAGCTCATTGAAACGGGAGGCGGCTCTAGATACGCAGTATTTT. It specifies CASSSLKREAALDTQYF.

The rearrangement uses TRBV23-1 and TRBJ2-6; D gene uncertain. TRBV23-1 is an ORF; its function is uncertain. The ends were cut back, 8 bases at V and 0 bases at J, with 8 bases in the middle. The CDR3 runs to 14 residues. The CDR3 coding sequence is TGCGCCAGCCGTCTCTGCTCTGGGGCCAACGTCCTGACTTTC. This encodes CASRLCSGANVLTF.

In its sample, this clone was seen once. The chain links TRBV6-4 to TRBJ2-1; the match to TRBD1 covers 8 bases. CDR3 size: 13 residues. Germline V gene data show CDR1 as MRHNA and CDR2 as SNTAGT. V lost 2 bases and J lost 10; bases outside the gene matches: 4. CDR3 loop: CASSDTDRGEQFF. The CDR3 bases are TGTGCCAGCAGTGACACCGACAGGGGCGAGCAGTTCTTC.

Here the CDR3 reads CASSDAAVEQYF. CDR3 nucleotides: TGTGCCAGCAGTGATGCTGCTGTCGAGCAGTACTTC. The J gene is TRBJ2-7, the V gene TRBV2; D call uncertain. CDR1 SNHLY and CDR2 FYNNEI come from the germline V gene. The length of the CDR3 is 12 residues. V lost 3 bases and J 6 bases, leaving 9 bases between the germline ends. Variable domain in full (rest from reference TRBV2 and TRBJ2-7): EPEVTQTPSHQVTQMGQEVILRCVPISNHLYFYWYRQILGQKVEFLVSFYNNEISEKSEIFDDQFSVERPDGSNFTLKIRSTKLEDSAMYFCASSDAAVEQYFGPGTRLTVT.

The V and J genes are TRBV3-1 (or the pseudogene TRBV3-2) and TRBJ2-1, with no clear D. CDR1 is LGHDT and CDR2 is YNNKEL in the germline V gene (reference sequence). V lost 4 bases and J 0 bases, leaving 10 bases between the germline ends. The CDR3 contains 15 residues. The CDR3 nucleotides are TGTGCCAGCAGCCCCGACTCTTTCTCCTACAATGAGCAGTTCTTC. Its translation is CASSPDSFSYNEQFF.

The rearrangement uses TRBV11-2 and TRBJ2-7; a possible D gene is TRBD1 (5 bases). The CDR3 covers 17 residues. Trimming stripped 0 bases from V and 3 bases from J, with 18 bases between. The germline V gene has CDR1 SGHAT and CDR2 FQNNGV. As DNA, the CDR3 is TGTGCCAGCAGCTTAGATCTGGCGGCAGGGCAAGACTACGAGCAGTACTTC. Translated, it gives CASSLDLAAGQDYEQYF.

V gene TRBV6-4 combines with J gene TRBJ2-2; D is undetermined. The CDR3 consists of 13 residues. Trimming stripped 2 bases from V and 2 bases from J, with 3 bases between. In germline, CDR1 is MRHNA, CDR2 SNTAGT. Here the CDR3 reads CASSDKNTGELFF. In nucleotides, the CDR3 is TGTGCCAGCAGTGACAAAAACACCGGGGAGCTGTTTTTT.

This clone was picked up one time. The genes are TRBV24-1 and TRBJ1-2; TRBD1 matches at 10 bases. Germline lookup yields CDR1 KGHDR and CDR2 SFDVKD. CDR3 length: 15 amino acids. V lost 3 bases to trimming and J lost 6 bases; unmatched junction nucleotides: 6. The CDR3 protein is CATSDRAGTGDGYTF. The CDR3 DNA is TGTGCCACCAGTGATCGAGCCGGGACAGGGGATGGCTACACCTTC.

This sequence joins TRBV4-1 and TRBJ2-5, with D unclear. The CDR3 consists of 13 residues. V lost 4 bases and J 3 bases, leaving 9 bases between the germline ends. In germline, CDR1 is MGHRA, CDR2 YSYEKL. The CDR3 spells CASSPLPKETQYF. The CDR3, as DNA: TGCGCCAGCAGCCCCCTCCCAAAAGAGACCCAGTACTTC.

This chain uses TRBV30 with TRBJ2-6; 10 bases match TRBD2. Looked up from germline, CDR1 is GTSNPN and CDR2 is SVGIG (reference sequence). V trimming: 7 bases; J trimming: 0 bases; junction bases outside the gene matches: 3. CDR3 length: 15 amino acids. CDR3 in amino acids: CALGLAHSGANVLTF. CDR3 coding DNA: TGTGCCTTGGGACTAGCGCACTCTGGGGCCAACGTCCTGACTTTC.

J is TRBJ2-2 and V is TRBV7-9; the match to TRBD1 covers 9 bases. Germline CDR1 reads SEHNR; CDR2 reads FQNEAQ (reference sequence). Trimming at V came to 4 bases and at J to 3 bases, leaving 6 bases not matched to a gene. This CDR3 spans 16 amino acids. CDR3 DNA: TGTGCCAGCAGCTCTCGGACAGGGGAGGACACCGGGGAGCTGTTTTTT. Translating gives CASSSRTGEDTGELFF.

This clone was observed once. The chain carries TRBV28 and TRBJ2-2; weak D call: TRBD2 (6 bases). The CDR3 is made up of 13 amino acids. Germline V gene sequence: CDR1 MDHEN, CDR2 SYDVKM. Deletions cut 8 bases from V and 5 bases from J, with 12 bases between. The CDR3 nucleotides read TGTGCCAGCCTCCGGGAGTGGACCGGGGAGCTGTTTTTT. It codes for CASLREWTGELFF.

The chain joins TRBV12-3 or TRBV12-4 to TRBJ1-2; no clear D gene. V lost 2 bases, J lost 8 bases, and 12 bases lay in between. This CDR3 has 13 amino acids. The CDR3 loop is CASSLRPEKGYTF. The CDR3 DNA reads TGTGCCAGCAGTTTACGGCCCGAAAAAGGCTACACCTTC.

The chain combines TRBV14 with TRBJ1-6; D call uncertain. The germline V and J ends were trimmed by 1 base and 11 bases, with 12 bases remaining between them. CDR1 SGHDN and CDR2 FVKESK come from the germline V gene. The CDR3 extends over 14 amino acids. The CDR3 loop reads CASSQAADWTPLHF. The CDR3 nucleotides read TGTGCCAGCAGCCAAGCAGCGGATTGGACACCCCTCCACTTT.

The genes are TRBV4-1 and TRBJ1-2; a weak D match, TRBD1 (6 bases). The germline CDR1 and CDR2 sequences are MGHRA and YSYEKL. Trimming took off 1 base at V and 6 bases at J, with 12 bases between the two ends. The length of the CDR3 is 14 residues. The CDR3 spells CASSQGGGGDGYTF. The CDR3, as DNA: TGCGCCAGCAGCCAAGGCGGAGGGGGTGATGGCTACACCTTC.

V is TRBV4-2 and J is TRBJ2-5; D is perhaps TRBD1 or TRBD2 (5 bases each). CDR3 size: 14 residues. The V gene lost 0 bases and the J gene lost 5 bases, with 10 bases spanning the gap. Germline CDR1 LGHNA, CDR2 YNFKEQ. The CDR3 here is CASSQEGTGETQYF. The CDR3 bases are TGTGCCAGCAGCCAAGAAGGGACGGGGGAGACCCAGTACTTC.

This sequence joins TRBV5-1 and TRBJ2-1; D possibly corresponds to TRBD1 (5 bases). CDR1 is SGHRS and CDR2 is YFSETQ in the germline V gene. This CDR3 has 14 residues. The V end was cut by 4 bases, the J end by 2 bases, with 10 bases between. CDR3: CASSPDITYNEQFF. The CDR3, as DNA: TGCGCCAGCAGCCCGGACATCACCTACAATGAGCAGTTCTTC.

This chain joins TRBV14 and TRBJ1-2; D is possibly TRBD1 (6 bases). V lost 7 bases to trimming and J lost 4 bases, with 19 bases between them. The CDR3 length is 15 residues. From germline, CDR1 is SGHDN and CDR2 FVKESK. CDR3 DNA sequence: TGTGCCAGCAATTTTACAGGGATTGGCGCCTATGGCTACACCTTC. Translated, it gives CASNFTGIGAYGYTF.

The genes are TRBV5-5 and TRBJ2-7, with TRBD2 matching over 8 bases. After removal of 6 bases from V and 6 bases from J, the junction contained 11 bases not matched to a gene. Per the germline V gene, CDR1 is SGHKS and CDR2 is YYEKEE (reference sequence). The CDR3 consists of 14 residues. The chain's CDR3 is CASTTSVSGTEQYF. CDR3 nucleotides: TGTGCCAGCACCACCAGCGTTAGCGGGACCGAGCAGTACTTC.

This sequence joins TRBV6-1 and TRBJ2-6, with 11 bases lining up with TRBD1. Germline trimming cut 1 base from V and 0 bases from J; bases unmatched to any gene: 2. The germline V gene has CDR1 MNHNS and CDR2 SASEGT. The CDR3 covers 18 residues. In DNA form, the CDR3 reads TGTGCCAGCAGTGAAGAGGACAGGGGGCTCTCTGGGGCCAACGTCCTGACTTTC. Residues: CASSEEDRGLSGANVLTF.

This clone turned up a few times. The chain is built from TRBV28 and TRBJ1-1; D is perhaps TRBD1 (6 bases). The CDR3 totals 15 residues. Deletions cut 4 bases from V and 1 base from J, with 13 bases between. Germline V gives CDR1 MDHEN, CDR2 SYDVKM. The CDR3 here is CASSSSGARNTEAFF. CDR3 nucleotides: TGTGCCAGCAGTTCCTCAGGGGCACGGAACACTGAAGCTTTCTTT.

This clone was seen just once. This chain connects TRBV28 to TRBJ1-5; D is undetermined. Trimming took off 7 bases at V and 1 base at J, with 8 bases between the two ends. CDR1 and CDR2 from the germline V gene are MDHEN and SYDVKM. This CDR3 region has 13 residues. In DNA form, the CDR3 reads TGTGCCAGCATCCAGAGCAGCAATCAGCCCCAGCATTTT. This gives the protein CASIQSSNQPQHF.